Sequencing of this TCR beta chain was carried out in a study of human T cells and chemical hapten exposure. Germline values: CDR1 MDHEN, CDR2 SYDVKM. The V gene lost 6 bases and the J gene lost 0 bases, with 15 bases spanning the gap. The CDR3 extends over 15 amino acids. Concerning this clonotype: Its antigen is undetermined.

For the library, individual cDNA molecules each received unique molecular identifiers. Per the authors' pipeline: Sampled TCR counts reached a median of roughly 90,000 per sample, with values ranging from roughly 20,000 to 700,000. In TCRdb, the RACE reads were re-called with MiXCR into one record per CDR3 protein. V and J calls and clone size were set by TCRdb, not the authors. This table has some 400,000 distinct CDR3 sequences, about 5.1% appearing once. The study's findings and limits: TCRs above 1 in 1000 frequency stayed constant with DPC sensitization.

Described time point: pre-sensitization, week 0. Stated treatment: therapeutic diphenylcyclopropenone sensitization with weekly scalp DPC. The sample in question was whole blood, obtained in connection with sensitization to the hapten diphenylcyclopropenone (DPC). The TCR comes from a woman aged 45-65 years with alopecia areata. Some clones in this sample may be carry-over from other donors' samples. The chain has TRBV28 and TRBJ2-7, with D unresolved. CDR3 sequence (DNA): TGTGCCAGCAGAACCTCTGGCTTCTCCTCCTACGAGCAGTACTTC. Translation gives CASRTSGFSSYEQYF.